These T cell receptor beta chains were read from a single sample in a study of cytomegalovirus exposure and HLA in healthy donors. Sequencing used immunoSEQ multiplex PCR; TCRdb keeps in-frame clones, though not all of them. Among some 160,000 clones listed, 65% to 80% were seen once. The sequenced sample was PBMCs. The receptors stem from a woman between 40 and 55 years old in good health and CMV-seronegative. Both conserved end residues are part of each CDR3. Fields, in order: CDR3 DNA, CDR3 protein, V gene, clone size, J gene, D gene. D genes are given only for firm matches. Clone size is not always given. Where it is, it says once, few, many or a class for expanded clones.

TGTGCCAGCAGTCGAGAGGGACAGGCTAATGAAAAACTGTTTTTT CASSREGQANEKLFF TRBV2 - TRBJ1-4 TRBD1
TGTGCCTGGAGTGGAGTACAAGAGACCCAGTACTTC CAWSGVQETQYF TRBV30 - TRBJ2-5 -
TGTGCCAGCAGTTACTCTGTCGGGAGTAGCACAGATACGCAGTATTTT CASSYSVGSSTDTQYF TRBV6-5 - TRBJ2-3 -
TGCGCCAGCAGCTGGACCGGGGGTAGCAATCAGCCCCAGCATTTT CASSWTGGSNQPQHF TRBV5-1 - TRBJ1-5 -
TGTGCCAGCAGCTCGGACAGGGGTTCCTACGAGCAGTACTTC CASSSDRGSYEQYF TRBV11-2 - TRBJ2-7 TRBD1
TGCGCCTGCGGACACGCGCCCCAACGAGATACGCAGTATTTT CACGHAPQRDTQYF TRBV10-2 - TRBJ2-3 -
TGTGCCAGCAGTAGGGGACTAGCGGGACTAGAGACCCAGTACTTC CASSRGLAGLETQYF TRBV6-1 few TRBJ2-5 TRBD2
TGTGCCAGCAACGGCAGGGGGCACGATCAGCCCCAGCATTTT CASNGRGHDQPQHF TRBV2 - TRBJ1-5 TRBD1
TGTGCCAGCAGTACATCACAGGGAGACTATGGCTACACCTTC CASSTSQGDYGYTF TRBV6-5 - TRBJ1-2 -
TGTGCCAGCAGGAAAAACCTCCGGGACAGGGGTAGCGAGCAGTACTTC CASRKNLRDRGSEQYF TRBV27 few TRBJ2-7 TRBD1
TGTGCCAGCAGCCAACCTCTGGAAGGACGCGGGGAGCAGTACTTC CASSQPLEGRGEQYF TRBV4-2 - TRBJ2-7 -
TGTGCCAGCAGTTTATCGGCGGGAGGCCCCTACAATGAGCAGTTCTTC CASSLSAGGPYNEQFF TRBV28 - TRBJ2-1 TRBD2
TGTGCCAGCTCACCACCAGGGACAGGGACTATGAACACTGAAGCTTTCTTT CASSPPGTGTMNTEAFF TRBV18 - TRBJ1-1 TRBD1
TGTGCCAGCAGTAGCTATGGCTACACCTTC CASSSYGYTF TRBV9 - TRBJ1-2 -
TGCGCCAGCAGCCCCTTAGGGGTGGATGGCTACACCTTC CASSPLGVDGYTF TRBV4-1 - TRBJ1-2 -
TGTGCCACCAGCAGAGATCTAGCAGGGGACTATGGCTACACCTTC CATSRDLAGDYGYTF TRBV15 - TRBJ1-2 -
TGTGCCAGCTCCGGGGACAGGATTTACGAGCAGTACTTC CASSGDRIYEQYF TRBV13 once TRBJ2-7 TRBD1
TGCGCCAGCAGTGATTTGTTTGGGACAGGGATGGATGGCTACACCTTC CASSDLFGTGMDGYTF TRBV10-2 few TRBJ1-2 TRBD1
TGTTCCAGCACCCGAGGGTCGAACTCCTACGAGCAGTACTTC CSSTRGSNSYEQYF TRBV7-9 once TRBJ2-7 -
TGCGCCAGCAGTGGGGGGACAGAATATCAGCCCCAGCATTTT CASSGGTEYQPQHF TRBV10-2 - TRBJ1-5 TRBD1
TGTGCCAGCAGCGCGTGGGGGGCTAGCGGCACCTACGAGCAGTACTTC CASSAWGASGTYEQYF TRBV7-9 - TRBJ2-7 -
TGTGCCAGCAGCCTAAAAAACCTACTTGGCACTGAAGCTTTCTTT CASSLKNLLGTEAFF TRBV27 - TRBJ1-1 -
TGTGCCAGCAGCCCGTTCGGGGTGAACACTGAAGCTTTCTTT CASSPFGVNTEAFF TRBV6-1 - TRBJ1-1 -
TGTGCCAGCAGCGTAGGGCTCACAACCAACTACGAGCAGTACTTC CASSVGLTTNYEQYF TRBV9 few TRBJ2-7 -
TGTGCCAGCAGTGAATTACAGGGAAAACTGTTTTTT CASSELQGKLFF TRBV2 - TRBJ1-4 -
TGTGCCAGCAGTGGTCAGGGATACTATGGCTACACCTTC CASSGQGYYGYTF TRBV2 once TRBJ1-2 -
TGTTCCAGCAGCTTTACTAGCGGGGGGGGCGTTGAGCAGTTCTTC CSSSFTSGGGVEQFF TRBV7-9 - TRBJ2-1 TRBD2
TGTGCCAGCAGCTTCGGAACAGGGTACACTGAAGCTTTCTTT CASSFGTGYTEAFF TRBV7-9 - TRBJ1-1 -
TGTGCCTGGAGTAGGGGGTGGACTGAAGCTTTCTTT CAWSRGWTEAFF TRBV30 - TRBJ1-1 -
TGTGCCAGCTCACCACGCACAGTCGATGGCTACACCTTC CASSPRTVDGYTF TRBV18 - TRBJ1-2 -
TGTGCCAGCAAACGCGGGGCTAGCGGGAGTTTATACGAGCAGTACTTC CASKRGASGSLYEQYF TRBV6-6 - TRBJ2-7 TRBD2